The 21 T cell receptor beta chains below were found in one sample sequenced in a study of Ad26.COV2.S vaccination and SARS-CoV-2 variants. Sequencing used immunoSEQ multiplex PCR; TCRdb keeps in-frame clones, though not all of them. The sample lists approximately 410,000 clones, about 92% occurring once. Treatment given: some 20 received Ad26.COV2.S at low or high dose, single or two shots; 5 received placebo; per-sample allocation not given. Samples came from day 63 after the first vaccine or placebo injection. The source material was peripheral blood, sampled in a trial of Ad26.COV2.S vaccine versus placebo. Receptors were obtained from a person aged 18-60 years who received the Ad26.COV2.S COVID-19 vaccine or a placebo.

J is TRBJ2-7 and V is TRBV28; 8 bases are a match to TRBD2. CDR3 length: 14 amino acids. Trimming took 5 bases from V and 4 from J; bases not matched to a gene: 7. Germline V gene data show CDR1 as MDHEN and CDR2 as SYDVKM. The CDR3 spells CASSPGLERYEQYF. DNA for the CDR3: TGTGCCAGCAGTCCGGGACTAGAGAGATACGAGCAGTACTTC.

The chain has TRBV29-1 and TRBJ1-1; D uncertain. Germline V gene sequence: CDR1 SQVTM, CDR2 ANQGSEA. Between the trimmed V and J ends, which lost 5 bases and 6 bases, there was a span of 7 bases. The length of the CDR3 is 10 residues. CDR3 in amino acids: CSVFYAEAFF. CDR3 in DNA: TGCAGCGTTTTTTATGCTGAAGCTTTCTTT.

The rearrangement uses TRBV30 and TRBJ1-2; D call uncertain. The CDR3 is 15 residues long. V lost 2 bases, J lost 2 bases, and 15 bases lay in between. CDR1 and CDR2 from the germline V gene are GTSNPN and SVGIG (reference sequence). CDR3 sequence reads: CAWSPAVVGNYGYTF. CDR3 DNA sequence: TGTGCCTGGAGTCCGGCGGTAGTAGGCAACTATGGCTACACCTTC.

This chain uses TRBV9 with TRBJ2-7; 9 bases map to TRBD2. Losses at the gene ends were 2 bases for V and 5 bases for J; bases not matched to a gene: 8. The CDR3 consists of 15 residues. The germline CDR1 and CDR2 sequences are SGDLS and YYNGEE. In DNA form, the CDR3 reads TGTGCCAGCAGCGTGGAGGCGGGGGGGCGCGACGAGCAGTACTTC. This sequence encodes CASSVEAGGRDEQYF. The complete variable domain, with remaining parts taken from reference TRBV9 and TRBJ2-7, reads DSGVTQTPKHLITATGQRVTLRCSPRSGDLSVYWYQQSLDQGLQFLIQYYNGEERAKGNILERFSAQQFPDLHSELNLSSLELGDSALYFCASSVEAGGRDEQYFGPGTRLTVT.

The sample holds a few counts of this clone. CDR3 protein: CASSQTNEKLFF. Written as DNA, the CDR3 is TGTGCCAGCAGCCAGACAAATGAAAAACTGTTTTTT. J is TRBJ1-4 and V is TRBV28, with no clear D. CDR1 is MDHEN, CDR2 SYDVKM, per germline. Trimming stripped 6 bases from V and 5 bases from J, with 7 bases between. The CDR3 extends over 12 amino acids.

V is TRBV9 and J is TRBJ1-3; D uncertain. The CDR3 spans 12 residues. Germline CDR1 and CDR2: SGDLS and YYNGEE. Between the trimmed V and J ends, which lost 4 bases and 7 bases, there was a span of 9 bases. CDR3 DNA sequence: TGTGCCAGCAGCCGTGACGAGAACACCATATATTTT. It codes for CASSRDENTIYF.

The genes are TRBV19 and TRBJ2-5; TRBD1 matches at 7 bases. The CDR3 is made up of 14 amino acids. CDR1 and CDR2 (germline): LNHDA, SQIVND (reference sequence). J was trimmed by 5 bases and V by 4 bases; bases with no gene match: 7. The CDR3 here is CASSTRQGLETQYF. In nucleotides, the CDR3 is TGTGCCAGTAGTACCCGACAGGGCTTGGAGACCCAGTACTTC.

The chain couples TRBV4-3 to TRBJ2-1; 8 positions match TRBD2. The germline gives CDR1 LGHNA, CDR2 YSLEER. V gave up 0 bases and J gave up 4 bases; unmatched junction bases: 8. This CDR3 has 17 amino acids. Written as DNA, the CDR3 is TGCGCCAGCAGCCAAGAAACGTTAGCGGGAAGATACAATGAGCAGTTCTTC. This sequence encodes CASSQETLAGRYNEQFF.

The chain joins TRBV27 to TRBJ2-7; 7 positions match TRBD1. CDR1 and CDR2 from the germline V gene are MNHEY and SMNVEV (reference sequence). V lost 3 bases and J lost 3; bases outside the gene matches: 5. The CDR3 covers 14 residues. The CDR3 nucleotides are TGTGCCAGCAGTTTTGGGCAGGGGGTCTACGAGCAGTACTTC. Protein product: CASSFGQGVYEQYF.

This sequence joins TRBV5-1 and TRBJ1-1; D unclear. V dropped 5 bases and J dropped 1 base, with 9 bases sitting between them. Germline V CDR1 and CDR2: SGHRS, YFSETQ. This CDR3 region has 13 residues. CDR3 DNA: TGCGCCAGCAGTAAAGTAAAGAACACTGAAGCTTTCTTT. Amino acids: CASSKVKNTEAFF. Full variable domain (missing parts from reference TRBV5-1 and TRBJ1-1): KAGVTQTPRYLIKTRGQQVTLSCSPISGHRSVSWYQQTPGQGLQFLFEYFSETQRNKGNFPGRFSGRQFSNSRSEMNVSTLELGDSALYLCASSKVKNTEAFFGQGTRLTVV.

The chain combines TRBV2 with TRBJ1-2; 7 nucleotides align to TRBD1. The trim removed 8 bases at V and 4 bases at J, leaving 25 bases unmatched. The CDR3 has 19 amino acids. The germline CDR1 and CDR2 sequences are SNHLY and FYNNEI. In DNA, the CDR3 is TGTGCCAGCGCCTCTTTAACCGGGACAGACCAAAAAAGAGTCTATGGCTACACCTTC. Translation: CASASLTGTDQKRVYGYTF.

V gene TRBV24-1 combines with J gene TRBJ1-1; D is unclear. V lost 9 bases and J lost 5, with 9 bases in between. The CDR3 totals 11 residues. The germline CDR1 and CDR2 sequences are KGHDR and SFDVKD. The chain's CDR3 is CATSFGTEAFF. In DNA form, the CDR3 reads TGTGCCACCTCCTTTGGAACTGAAGCTTTCTTT.

The chain uses TRBV3-1 (or the pseudogene TRBV3-2) and TRBJ1-1; D is unresolved. The germline V gene encodes CDR1 LGHDT and CDR2 YNNKEL (reference sequence). Deletions cut 4 bases from V and 1 base from J, with 16 bases between. This CDR3 is 16 amino acids long. The CDR3 protein is CASSPTLGGGNTEAFF. In DNA, the CDR3 is TGTGCCAGCAGCCCGACCCTGGGAGGAGGGAACACTGAAGCTTTCTTT.

CDR3 nucleotide sequence: TGCAGCGTTGAGACGGTCACTGAAGCTTTCTTT. This gives the protein CSVETVTEAFF. The rearrangement links TRBV29-1 to TRBJ1-1; no definite D call. V dropped 3 bases and J dropped 4 bases, with 6 bases sitting between them. This CDR3 region has 11 residues. The germline V gene has CDR1 SQVTM and CDR2 ANQGSEA.

The chain couples TRBV19 to TRBJ2-3; 7 bases fit TRBD1. J gave up 3 bases and V 6 bases, and 12 bases lay outside the gene matches. The CDR3 contains 16 residues. Per the germline V gene, CDR1 is LNHDA and CDR2 is SQIVND (reference sequence). CDR3 sequence (DNA): TGTGCCAGTAGAGAAACAGGGGTCCAGGAAACAGATACGCAGTATTTT. This encodes CASRETGVQETDTQYF.

The chain combines TRBV18 with TRBJ1-2; the D gene is possibly TRBD1 (6 bases). This CDR3 is 14 amino acids long. Germline V gene sequence: CDR1 KGHSH, CDR2 LQKENI. The V end lost 3 bases, the J end lost 8 bases, and 16 bases lay between the germline ends. The CDR3, as DNA: TGTGCCAGCTCACCCCAGTCAGGGGCTTGGGGCTACACCTTC. It specifies CASSPQSGAWGYTF.

V and J are TRBV4-1 and TRBJ1-6; a possible D gene is TRBD1 (6 bases). CDR1 is MGHRA and CDR2 is YSYEKL in the germline V gene. This CDR3 contains 15 residues. The V end lost 0 bases, the J end lost 9 bases, and 12 bases lay between the germline ends. DNA for the CDR3: TGCGCCAGCAGCCAAGACAGGGGTTTAGGTTCACCCCTCCACTTT. Translated, it gives CASSQDRGLGSPLHF.

This chain uses TRBV7-6 with TRBJ2-3; perhaps D is TRBD1 or TRBD2 (5 bases each). The germline V gene encodes CDR1 SGHVS and CDR2 FNYEAQ. The V and J ends lost 5 bases and 2 bases respectively, with 14 bases between them. This CDR3 is 15 amino acids long. CDR3 amino acids: CASSPGLGTTDTQYF. CDR3 nucleotide sequence: TGTGCCAGCAGCCCGGGGCTGGGCACCACAGATACGCAGTATTTT.

The chain has TRBV10-2 and TRBJ2-5; D not resolved. V dropped 6 bases and J dropped 3 bases, with 11 bases sitting between them. CDR1 WSHSY and CDR2 SAAADI come from the germline V gene. The CDR3 length is 13 residues. DNA for the CDR3: TGCGCCAGCAGCGCCCGTTGGGAAGAGACCCAGTACTTC. Protein: CASSARWEETQYF.

This sequence joins TRBV6-4 and TRBJ2-3; D remains unclear. Germline assignment: CDR1 MRHNA and CDR2 SNTAGT. CDR3 length: 15 residues. Trimming removed 0 bases at V and 0 bases at J, with 7 bases between. This CDR3 reads CASSDSGRSTDTQYF. CDR3 sequence (DNA): TGTGCCAGCAGTGACTCGGGCAGGAGCACAGATACGCAGTATTTT.

This chain connects TRBV4-3 to TRBJ2-7, with a tentative D call TRBD1 (6 bases). V was trimmed by 4 bases and J by 4 bases, leaving 17 bases between them. Germline V gene lookup returns CDR1 LGHNA and CDR2 YSLEER. The CDR3 is 15 residues long. Written as DNA, the CDR3 is TGCGCCAGCAGCCTTGGCAGGGGATTTGGGTACGAGCAGTACTTC. This encodes CASSLGRGFGYEQYF.